This TCR beta chain was identified in a study of blood T cell repertoires in COVID-19. Across the whole study: There were acute and convalescent COVID-19 samples, and they came from the United States, Italy and Spain. Sample material is recorded as cDNA or gDNA derived from T cells, B-cell-depleted T cells, or PBMCs.

In the authors' workflow: Using reference gene primer amplification, nucleated cell counts were estimated. Generated by immunoSEQ multiplex PCR, the TCRdb table keeps only in-frame clones and is missing some. V and J calls and clone size are copied from that table; D and trimming were computed from the DNA. The table shows some 150,000 clones, with roughly 81% occurring only once. Germline CDR1 and CDR2: SGHTA and FQGTGA. CDR3 length: 16 residues. Unmatched junction bases numbered 13, after V lost 5 bases and J lost 8 bases. The TCR comes from a woman aged 50 to 60 with active or convalescent COVID-19. This rearrangement joins TRBV7-3 to TRBJ2-2; TRBD1 agrees at 8 bases. The sequencing input was peripheral blood. In nucleotides, the CDR3 is TGTGCCAGCAGCCCCCGAGCCAGGGGGCTAGGGGGGGAGCTGTTTTTT. Translation gives CASSPRARGLGGELFF.